Following are 21 T cell receptor beta chains from one sample sequenced in a study of blood T cell repertoires in COVID-19 (dated by TCRdb to the early 2020s). Library generation was performed with the immunoSEQ multiplex PCR assay. TCRdb limited this immuneACCESS table to in-frame rearrangements with V and J called. A share of clones is missing; checked studies link under half to unresolved V genes, and the rest is unexplained. The table for this sample lists 35,000 to 45,000 clones; 85% to 90% of them were counted only once. Of the sample, approximately 60% is held by the ten largest clones. Sequencing was done on a sample of peripheral blood. Receptors were obtained from a man aged 65 to 85 with acute or convalescent COVID-19.

The chain recombines TRBV5-6 with TRBJ1-5, with D possibly TRBD1 on 5 matching bases. Trimming took 2 bases from V and 4 from J, leaving 22 bases between them. From germline, CDR1 is SGHDT and CDR2 YYEEEE. This CDR3 spans 18 amino acids. The chain's CDR3 is CASSLGTPPFRTNQPQHF. In DNA form, the CDR3 reads TGTGCCAGCAGCTTAGGGACTCCTCCCTTTAGGACAAATCAGCCCCAGCATTTT.

The chain recombines TRBV7-3 with TRBJ2-3; D not resolved. CDR1 is SGHTA, CDR2 FQGTGA, per germline. The CDR3 has 13 amino acids. V lost 5 bases to trimming and J lost 6 bases, with 12 bases between them. CDR3 sequence: CASSPGTRDTQYF. CDR3 coding DNA: TGTGCCAGCAGCCCCGGAACGCGGGATACGCAGTATTTT.

This chain uses TRBV5-1 with TRBJ1-4; D unclear. Germline V lookup: CDR1 SGHRS, CDR2 YFSETQ. V was pared by 0 bases and J by 4 bases, with 7 bases between. The CDR3 is 14 residues long. CDR3 region: CASSLERDNEKLFF. The CDR3 DNA is TGCGCCAGCAGCTTGGAAAGAGATAATGAAAAACTGTTTTTT. Drawing the rest from reference TRBV5-1 and TRBJ1-4, the complete variable domain is KAGVTQTPRYLIKTRGQQVTLSCSPISGHRSVSWYQQTPGQGLQFLFEYFSETQRNKGNFPGRFSGRQFSNSRSEMNVSTLELGDSALYLCASSLERDNEKLFFGSGTQLSVL.

The chain links TRBV30 to TRBJ2-2; 8 positions agree with TRBD1. The CDR3 length is 14 residues. V was clipped by 2 bases and J by 4 bases; unmatched bases: 3. CDR1 GTSNPN and CDR2 SVGIG come from the germline V gene (reference sequence). The CDR3 nucleotides are TGTGCCTGGAGTAATACAGGGGGCACCGGGGAGCTGTTTTTT. It encodes CAWSNTGGTGELFF. The full variable domain, rest sourced from reference TRBV30 and TRBJ2-2, is SQTIHQWPATLVQPVGSPLSLECTVEGTSNPNLYWYRQAAGRGLQLLFYSVGIGQISSEVPQNLSASRPQDRQFILSSKKLLLSDSGFYLCAWSNTGGTGELFFGEGSRLTVL.

The chain is built from TRBV30 and TRBJ1-5; 9 nucleotides agree with TRBD1. There are 15 residues in the CDR3. The V gene end was trimmed by 2 bases and the J gene end by 7 bases; junction bases not matched to a gene: 9. Germline CDR1 and CDR2: GTSNPN and SVGIG (reference sequence). DNA of the CDR3: TGTGCCTGGAGTTACGGGACAGGGTCAGAACAGCCCCAGCATTTT. This encodes CAWSYGTGSEQPQHF.

J is TRBJ1-2 and V is TRBV30; 7 positions agree with TRBD1. The V gene's germline CDR1 is GTSNPN and CDR2 SVGIG (reference sequence). The CDR3 totals 13 residues. V shed 7 bases and J 2 bases; nucleotides not matched to a gene: 7. The CDR3 coding sequence is TGTGCCTCAACTGGGACAGAGAACTATGGCTACACCTTC. It yields the protein CASTGTENYGYTF.

This chain joins TRBV9 and TRBJ1-2; no definite D call. Between the trimmed V and J ends, which lost 0 bases and 3 bases, there was a span of 12 bases. There are 15 residues in the CDR3. Germline V gene lookup returns CDR1 SGDLS and CDR2 YYNGEE. The CDR3 DNA follows: TGTGCCAGCAGCGTAGGCCTACAGTCGGACTATGGCTACACCTTC. The encoded protein is CASSVGLQSDYGYTF.

This chain uses TRBV5-1 with TRBJ2-3; 10 bases match TRBD2. Losses at the gene ends were 5 bases for V and 6 bases for J; bases not matched to a gene: 6. The CDR3 has 14 residues. Germline CDR1 and CDR2: SGHRS and YFSETQ. In DNA form, the CDR3 reads TGCGCCAGCAGAATAGGACTAGCGGAGGATACGCAGTATTTT. Translated: CASRIGLAEDTQYF.

The V call is TRBV3-1 (or the pseudogene TRBV3-2), the J call TRBJ2-1; 8 positions agree with TRBD2. The J segment lost 6 bases and the V segment lost 1 base, leaving 17 bases of the junction unmatched. Germline CDR1 reads LGHDT; CDR2 reads YNNKEL (reference sequence). This CDR3 has 19 residues. CDR3 coding DNA: TGTGCCAGCAGCCAAGCCCCTAGCGGGTCTACTCTCTTGCCCAATGAGCAGTTCTTC. Translation gives CASSQAPSGSTLLPNEQFF.

The genes are TRBV4-1 and TRBJ1-4; the D gene is possibly TRBD1 (5 bases). The CDR3 length is 13 residues. The germline V gene encodes CDR1 MGHRA and CDR2 YSYEKL. Trimming removed 0 bases at V and 7 bases at J, with 6 bases between. The CDR3 sequence: CASSQEGLEKLFF. In nucleotides, the CDR3 is TGCGCCAGCAGCCAAGAGGGACTTGAAAAACTGTTTTTT.

The chain carries TRBV6-2 or TRBV6-3 and TRBJ2-3, with TRBD2 identical over 13 bases. V dropped 6 bases and J dropped 4; count of bases not matched to a gene: 16. Germline-derived CDR1 and CDR2 are MNHEY and SVGEGT. The CDR3 contains 19 residues. The CDR3 sequence is CASSSPHRTSGSLADTQYF. Written as DNA, the CDR3 is TGTGCCAGCAGCAGCCCTCACAGGACTAGCGGGAGCCTCGCAGATACGCAGTATTTT.

V usage is TRBV5-1 and J usage is TRBJ2-7; D remains unclear. The germline V gene encodes CDR1 SGHRS and CDR2 YFSETQ. Between the trimmed V and J ends, which lost 1 base and 3 bases, there was a span of 11 bases. The CDR3 sequence is 14 residues long. The CDR3 protein is CASSLNSAGYEQYF. DNA for the CDR3: TGCGCCAGCAGCTTGAACTCGGCAGGCTACGAGCAGTACTTC.

The chain uses TRBV4-3 and TRBJ1-2; D may be TRBD1 (5 bases). Germline CDR1 and CDR2: LGHNA and YSLEER. Between the trimmed V and J ends, which lost 4 bases and 10 bases, there was a span of 22 bases. The CDR3 totals 15 residues. The CDR3 DNA sequence: TGCGCCAGCAGCCGGGACTCTCGTGCTCCCCTTCTCTACACCTTC. Protein sequence: CASSRDSRAPLLYTF.

V usage is TRBV6-2 or TRBV6-3 and J usage is TRBJ1-2; weak D call: TRBD1 (6 bases). Trimming cost V 6 bases and J 7 bases, with 18 bases left between them. The V gene's germline CDR1 is MNHEY and CDR2 SVGEGT. The CDR3 loop spans 14 amino acids. CDR3 nucleotide sequence: TGTGCCAGCAGCCTCGATACAGGGATTGTTGGCTACACCTTC. Protein product: CASSLDTGIVGYTF.

This clone was counted once. The chain links TRBV6-4 to TRBJ1-2; the D gene is possibly TRBD1 (5 bases). The CDR3 is 17 amino acids. Trimming took off 2 bases at V and 4 bases at J, with 20 bases between the two ends. The germline CDR1 and CDR2 sequences are MRHNA and SNTAGT. The CDR3 loop reads CASSDTGSGLPSYGYTF. The DNA for the CDR3 is TGTGCCAGCAGTGACACCGGGTCGGGACTGCCATCCTATGGCTACACCTTC.

This clone has just a few counts. The chain employs TRBV5-1 and TRBJ1-1; 7 bases fit TRBD1. Trimming cost V 7 bases and J 2 bases; bases outside gene matches: 8. The CDR3 consists of 14 residues. Germline V gives CDR1 SGHRS, CDR2 YFSETQ. CDR3: CASRTTGSNTEAFF. DNA for the CDR3: TGCGCCAGCCGAACGACAGGGAGTAACACTGAAGCTTTCTTT.

In this sample, this clone turned up a few times. The DNA of the CDR3 is TGTGCCAGCAGCTTAGGGACAGGCGGCAATCAGCCCCAGCATTTT. It is translated as CASSLGTGGNQPQHF. The chain couples TRBV5-4 to TRBJ1-5; 8 bases align to TRBD1. Unmatched junction bases numbered 3, after V lost 2 bases and J lost 2 bases. This CDR3 is 15 amino acids long. CDR1 SGHNT and CDR2 YYREEE come from the germline V gene (reference sequence).

V is TRBV9 and J is TRBJ2-5; 10 bases are shared with TRBD2. This CDR3 has 16 residues. From germline, CDR1 is SGDLS and CDR2 YYNGEE. V shed 6 bases, J shed 5 bases, and the junction held 13 bases outside the gene matches. CDR3 nucleotides: TGTGCCAGCACAAGTCAGGCTAGCGGGAGTTGGGAGACCCAGTACTTC. It yields the protein CASTSQASGSWETQYF.

DNA for the CDR3: TGTGCCAGCTCACCACAGAGGGCAGATACGCAGTATTTT. Its protein product is CASSPQRADTQYF. The chain employs TRBV18 and TRBJ2-3; the D gene is possibly TRBD2 (5 bases). The V and J ends lost 1 base and 4 bases respectively, with 6 bases between them. The length of the CDR3 is 13 residues. Germline lookup yields CDR1 KGHSH and CDR2 LQKENI.

The chain joins TRBV25-1 to TRBJ1-3; D possibly corresponds to TRBD1 (5 bases). V lost 3 bases, J lost 3 bases, and 9 bases lay in between. Per germline, CDR1 MGHDK and CDR2 SYGVNS. This CDR3 has 14 residues. CDR3 protein: CASSDRGFGNTIYF. The CDR3 DNA reads TGTGCCAGCAGTGACCGGGGGTTTGGAAACACCATATATTTT.

The chain couples TRBV9 to TRBJ1-5, with no clear D. The V gene lost 4 bases and the J gene lost 5 bases, with 16 bases spanning the gap. Germline CDR1 and CDR2: SGDLS and YYNGEE. The length of the CDR3 is 15 residues. CDR3 residues: CASSPSGGRDQPQHF. The CDR3 DNA follows: TGTGCCAGCAGCCCCAGCGGAGGGCGAGATCAGCCCCAGCATTTT.